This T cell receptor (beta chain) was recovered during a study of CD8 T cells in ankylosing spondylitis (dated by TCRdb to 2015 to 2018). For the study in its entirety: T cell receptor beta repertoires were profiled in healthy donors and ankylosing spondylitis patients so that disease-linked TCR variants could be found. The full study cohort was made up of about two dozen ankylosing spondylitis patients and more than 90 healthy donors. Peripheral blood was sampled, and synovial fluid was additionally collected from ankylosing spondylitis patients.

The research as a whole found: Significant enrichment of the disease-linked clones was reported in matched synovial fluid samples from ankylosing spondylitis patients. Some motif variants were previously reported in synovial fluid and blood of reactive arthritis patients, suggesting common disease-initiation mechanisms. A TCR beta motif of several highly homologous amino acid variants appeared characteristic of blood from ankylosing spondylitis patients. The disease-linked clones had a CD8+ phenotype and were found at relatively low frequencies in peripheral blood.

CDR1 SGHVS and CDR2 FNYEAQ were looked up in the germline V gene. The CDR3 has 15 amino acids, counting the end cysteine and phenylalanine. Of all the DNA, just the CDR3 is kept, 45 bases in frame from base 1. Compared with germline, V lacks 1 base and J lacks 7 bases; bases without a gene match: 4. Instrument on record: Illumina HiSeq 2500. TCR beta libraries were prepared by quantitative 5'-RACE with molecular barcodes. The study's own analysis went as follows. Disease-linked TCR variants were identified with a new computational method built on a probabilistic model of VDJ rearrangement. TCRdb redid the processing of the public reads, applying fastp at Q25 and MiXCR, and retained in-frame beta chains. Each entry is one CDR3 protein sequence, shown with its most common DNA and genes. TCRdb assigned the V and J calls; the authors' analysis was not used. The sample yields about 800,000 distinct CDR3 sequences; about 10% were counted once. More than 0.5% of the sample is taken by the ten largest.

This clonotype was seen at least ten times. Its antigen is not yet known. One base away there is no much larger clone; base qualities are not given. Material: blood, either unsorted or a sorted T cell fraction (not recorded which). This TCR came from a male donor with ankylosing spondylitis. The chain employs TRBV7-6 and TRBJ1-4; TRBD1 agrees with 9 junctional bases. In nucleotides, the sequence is TGTGCCAGCAGCTTAGGGGGACAGGGAGGTGAAAAACTGTTTTTT. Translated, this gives CASSLGGQGGEKLFF.